The T cell receptor beta chain under discussion was sequenced for a study of T cell responses to AZD1222 COVID-19 vaccine. Data came from immunoSEQ multiplex PCR; TCRdb stores just in-frame clones and leaves some out. The data show tens of thousands of clones, about four fifths seen once. This CDR3 is 19 amino acids long. V lost 4 bases to trimming and J lost 0 bases; unmatched junction nucleotides: 12. CDR1 is LGHDT, CDR2 YNNKEL, per germline (reference sequence). The sequence derives from an adult who received the AZD1222 COVID-19 vaccine. V and J are TRBV3-1 (or the pseudogene TRBV3-2) and TRBJ2-4, with TRBD1 matching over 10 bases. Sequenced here: peripheral blood, sampled 28 days after the second AZD1222 dose. The CDR3 loop reads CASSRRIPDRGRAKNIQYF. The DNA for the CDR3 is TGTGCCAGCAGCCGAAGGATACCAGACAGGGGGCGAGCCAAAAACATTCAGTACTTC.